This T cell receptor (beta chain) was observed in a study of blood T cell repertoires in COVID-19. In the study overall: Acute-phase and convalescent COVID-19 samples originated in the United States, Italy and Spain. PBMCs, B-cell-depleted T cells, or T cells were the source of the cDNA or gDNA that made up the material.

In the study's own analysis: Using reference gene primer amplification, nucleated cell counts were estimated. Using immunoSEQ multiplex PCR, the repertoire was profiled, and TCRdb retains in-frame clones only, with some absent. V and J calls plus clone size are reproduced from that table; the DNA served to infer D and trimming. This table holds roughly 360,000 clones, about 80% found once. The germline gives CDR1 SNHLY, CDR2 FYNNEI. The CDR3 is 16 amino acids. V shed 5 bases and J 0 bases; nucleotides not matched to a gene: 5. The sequencing sample was made of peripheral blood. This chain uses TRBV2 with TRBJ2-1; 9 bases are a match to TRBD2. This receptor was obtained from a human donor with acute or convalescent COVID-19. The donor label of this sample is uncertain. CDR3 protein: CASSKDSGSSYNEQFF. CDR3 coding DNA: TGTGCCAGCAGTAAAGATAGCGGGAGCTCCTACAATGAGCAGTTCTTC.